Below, 11 T cell receptor beta chains from the same sample are listed, as sequenced in a study of shared clonotypes between healthy human individuals. The table came from immunoSEQ multiplex PCR; TCRdb's copy has only in-frame clones and leaves some out. The sample holds roughly 760,000 clones, about 74% seen once. Sequenced input: memory CD4+ T cells sorted from blood. As to subset: CD45RA-negative fraction. Receptor source: a woman younger than 45 in good health.

The chain has TRBV5-1 and TRBJ2-7; TRBD2 is a possible D gene (6 bases). The V end lost 3 bases, the J end lost 4 bases, and 11 bases lay between the germline ends. This CDR3 has 13 amino acids. Germline V gives CDR1 SGHRS, CDR2 YFSETQ. The CDR3 loop is CASSWGDAYEQYF. In DNA, the CDR3 is TGCGCCAGCAGCTGGGGGGACGCTTACGAGCAGTACTTC.

The V and J genes are TRBV2 and TRBJ1-4, with no clear D. Deletions cut 7 bases from V and 8 bases from J, with 17 bases between. The CDR3 length is 14 residues. The germline CDR1 and CDR2 sequences are SNHLY and FYNNEI. Written as DNA, the CDR3 is TGTGCCAGCAATGGGCAGGACTTTAAGGAAAAACTGTTTTTT. Residues: CASNGQDFKEKLFF. The full variable domain, rest sourced from reference TRBV2 and TRBJ1-4, is EPEVTQTPSHQVTQMGQEVILRCVPISNHLYFYWYRQILGQKVEFLVSFYNNEISEKSEIFDDQFSVERPDGSNFTLKIRSTKLEDSAMYFCASNGQDFKEKLFFGSGTQLSVL.

This clone was detected once. The V call is TRBV7-9, the J call TRBJ1-4, with D unclear. CDR3 length equals 17 residues. Trimming shortened V by 5 bases and J by 6 bases, and 22 bases separated the two germline ends. CDR1 is SEHNR and CDR2 is FQNEAQ in the germline V gene (reference sequence). The CDR3 sequence is CASSHRSSHGRYEKLFF. As DNA, the CDR3 is TGTGCCAGCAGCCATAGGTCTTCGCACGGCAGATATGAAAAACTGTTTTTT.

In the case of this clone: Within the sample, other DNA sequences also encode this same CDR3. This chain uses TRBV5-1 with TRBJ1-2; maybe TRBD1 (6 bases). V was pared by 4 bases and J by 1 base, with 11 bases between. Looked up from germline, CDR1 is SGHRS and CDR2 is YFSETQ. The CDR3 has 14 amino acids. CDR3 amino acids: CASSPGEGNYGYTF. Written as DNA, the CDR3 is TGCGCCAGCAGCCCAGGGGAGGGTAACTATGGCTACACCTTC.

This chain connects TRBV5-1 to TRBJ2-3, with D possibly being TRBD1 (5 bases). With 6 bases removed from V and 2 bases from J, the gap between germline ends came to 22 bases. CDR1 and CDR2 from the germline V gene are SGHRS and YFSETQ. The CDR3 covers 17 residues. In DNA, the CDR3 is TGCGCCAGCATCCCTCCCGGTAGGGGTCCCGACACAGATACGCAGTATTTT. Residues: CASIPPGRGPDTDTQYF.

The rearrangement links TRBV30 to TRBJ1-6; D remains ambiguous. Germline CDR1 reads GTSNPN; CDR2 reads SVGIG (reference sequence). Trimming cost V 0 bases and J 13 bases, with 13 bases left between them. There are 13 residues in the CDR3. The CDR3 sequence is CAWSVRSAAPLHF. In DNA form, the CDR3 reads TGTGCCTGGAGTGTTCGCAGCGCGGCGCCCCTCCACTTT.

This clone was found a few times. The chain joins TRBV6-1 to TRBJ1-2; 8 nucleotides agree with TRBD1. The CDR3 sequence is 13 residues long. V gave up 7 bases and J gave up 4 bases; unmatched junction bases: 5. Germline lookup yields CDR1 MNHNS and CDR2 SASEGT. CDR3 in DNA: TGTGCCAGCACCAGGGGGCCTGCCTATGGCTACACCTTC. Residues: CASTRGPAYGYTF.

CDR3 amino acids: CASKRETSNQPQHF. DNA of the CDR3: TGTGCCAGTAAACGGGAGACGAGCAATCAGCCCCAGCATTTT. The chain combines TRBV19 with TRBJ1-5; D is uncertain. The CDR3 has 14 amino acids. The V gene lost 7 bases and the J gene lost 1 base, with 11 bases spanning the gap. CDR1 LNHDA and CDR2 SQIVND come from the germline V gene (reference sequence).

The chain's CDR3 is CASSTTMDRASEQYF. For the CDR3, the DNA is TGTGCCAGTAGTACGACCATGGACAGGGCATCCGAGCAGTACTTC. The gene calls are TRBV19 and TRBJ2-7; 8 bases are shared with TRBD1. There are 15 residues in the CDR3. CDR1 is LNHDA and CDR2 is SQIVND in the germline V gene (reference sequence). J gave up 6 bases and V 4 bases, and 11 bases lay outside the gene matches. Together with reference TRBV19 and TRBJ2-7, the CDR3 gives the full variable domain: DGGITQSPKYLFRKEGQNVTLSCEQNLNHDAMYWYRQDPGQGLRLIYYSQIVNDFQKGDIAEGYSVSREKKESFPLTVTSAQKNPTAFYLCASSTTMDRASEQYFGPGTRLTVT.

The chain has TRBV21-1 and TRBJ1-1; TRBD1 is the table's D call and was not checked against the DNA. TRBV21-1 is a pseudogene. The CDR3 length is 12 residues. The CDR3 here is CATFSLNTEAFF. For the CDR3, the DNA is TGTGCCACCTTCAGTCTGAACACTGAAGCTTTCTTT.

This clone was observed a single time. This chain links TRBV28 with TRBJ2-7; D remains ambiguous. The V end was cut by 6 bases, the J end by 5 bases, with 17 bases between. This CDR3 region has 14 residues. In germline, CDR1 is MDHEN, CDR2 SYDVKM. CDR3 DNA sequence: TGTGCCAGCAGCCCGCGATTCCCAAACCACGAGCAGTACTTC. It encodes CASSPRFPNHEQYF.